These T cell receptor beta chains were read from a single sample in a study of T cells in Graves' hyperthyroidism and ophthalmopathy. One entry per CDR3 protein, called by TCRdb with MiXCR from the multiplex PCR reads. The sample shows fewer than 350,000 distinct CDR3 sequences, around a fifth of them seen only once. The sample was blood. All receptors derive from a woman between 50 and 59 years old with Graves' hyperthyroidism. The CDR3 runs from the conserved cysteine through the conserved F or W. A D gene is named only where the DNA matches it firmly. Expanded clones are given a class, and other clones once, few, many or no size at all.

D gene,J gene,V gene,clone size,CDR3 protein,CDR3 DNA
TRBD1,TRBJ1-2,TRBV3-1,-,CASSQGGTGGLNYGYTF,TGTGCCAGCAGCCAAGGGGGGACAGGGGGATTGAACTATGGCTACACCTTC
TRBD1,TRBJ1-2,TRBV12-3/TRBV12-4,-,CASSRDSFYGYTF,TGTGCCAGCAGTCGGGACAGCTTCTATGGCTACACCTTC
-,TRBJ2-1,TRBV6-1,few,CASSLTGYEQFF,TGTGCCAGCAGCCTCACCGGTTATGAGCAGTTCTTC
TRBD2,TRBJ2-1,TRBV7-6,many,CASSLGTSGSNNEQFF,TGTGCCAGCAGCTTGGGGACTAGCGGGAGTAACAATGAGCAGTTCTTC
-,TRBJ1-3,TRBV4-1,many,CASSPDNSGNTIYF,TGCGCCAGCAGCCCAGATAACAGTGGAAACACCATATATTTT
TRBD1,TRBJ1-2,TRBV12-3/TRBV12-4,-,CASSPLRTGNRGYTF,TGTGCCAGCAGTCCCCTTAGGACAGGGAACCGCGGCTACACCTTC
-,TRBJ1-4,TRBV2,many,CASKGRGYNEKLFF,TGTGCCAGCAAGGGCAGGGGATATAATGAAAAACTGTTTTTT
-,TRBJ2-1,TRBV28,many,CASSLRRAYNEQFF,TGTGCCAGCAGTTTAAGGCGGGCATACAATGAGCAGTTCTTC
TRBD1,TRBJ1-4,TRBV7-9,-,CASSQSRDRGNNEKLFF,TGTGCCAGCAGCCAGTCCCGGGACAGGGGAAATAATGAAAAACTGTTTTTT
-,TRBJ1-2,TRBV2,-,CASSKGRGNYGYTF,TGTGCCAGCAGTAAGGGACGAGGAAACTATGGCTACACCTTC
TRBD2,TRBJ2-3,TRBV11-2,-,CASSLGGRRWTSVTDTQYF,TGTGCCAGCAGCTTAGGCGGGAGAAGGTGGACTAGCGTAACAGATACGCAGTATTTT
TRBD1,TRBJ1-1,TRBV10-3,-,CAIRRQGANTEAFF,TGTGCCATCAGGAGACAGGGGGCGAACACTGAAGCTTTCTTT
TRBD1,TRBJ2-7,TRBV7-3,once,CASSVAGTGVNEQYF,TGTGCCAGCAGCGTGGCCGGGACAGGGGTGAACGAGCAGTACTTC
TRBD2,TRBJ2-7,TRBV28,many,CASSSLAGILTYEQYF,TGTGCCAGCAGTTCCCTAGCGGGGATACTCACCTACGAGCAGTACTTC
-,TRBJ2-7,TRBV27,few,CASSLRETWSYEQYF,TGTGCCAGCAGTCTCAGAGAAACGTGGTCCTACGAGCAGTACTTC
-,TRBJ2-5,TRBV29-1,-,CSVEDVQETQYF,TGCAGCGTTGAAGACGTTCAAGAGACCCAGTACTTC
-,TRBJ1-4,TRBV20-1,many,CSARQVYEKLFF,TGCAGTGCCAGACAGGTTTATGAAAAACTGTTTTTT
-,TRBJ2-7,TRBV11-2,many,CASGLGDAREQYF,TGTGCCAGCGGTCTGGGGGACGCCCGCGAGCAGTACTTC
-,TRBJ2-4,TRBV11-3,-,CASSYRQAKNIQYF,TGTGCCAGCAGCTACCGTCAGGCCAAAAACATTCAGTACTTC
TRBD2,TRBJ2-7,TRBV7-6,many,CASSPGTSGRRSYEQYF,TGTGCCAGCAGCCCAGGGACTAGCGGGAGGAGATCCTACGAGCAGTACTTC
-,TRBJ1-5,TRBV24-1,few,CATSDRKGVGQPQHF,TGTGCCACCAGTGATCGCAAGGGTGTAGGACAGCCCCAGCATTTT
-,TRBJ1-1,TRBV12-3/TRBV12-4,few,CASSFGRREFSTEAFF,TGTGCCAGCAGTTTCGGTCGCAGGGAGTTTAGCACTGAAGCTTTCTTT